A selection of T cell receptor beta chains follows, all from one sample in a study of molecular identifiers for immune sequencing clone quantification. MiXCR, applied by TCRdb to the PCR reads, yields one record per CDR3 protein. The table has 100,000 or so distinct CDR3 sequences, roughly 38% seen once. Sequenced material: naive CD8+ T cells from blood, with Jurkat cell RNA spiked in. These receptor sequences come from a human donor in good health. Some libraries in this study had Jurkat cell RNA spiked in. CDR3s include the opening cysteine and the closing phenylalanine or tryptophan. D genes are given only for firm matches. Only part of the rows carry a size: once, few, many, or a class if the clone is expanded.

NA | TRBJ1-5 | TRBV24-1 | many | TGTGCCACCAGTGACGGGCGGACCGGACAGTTCCAGCATTTT | CATSDGRTGQFQHF
NA | TRBJ2-3 | TRBV28 | NA | TGTGCCAGCACCTGGCGGGCCAGGGCAGCAGATACGCAGTATTTT | CASTWRARAADTQYF
NA | TRBJ1-1 | TRBV7-6 | NA | TGTGCCAGCAGCTTAGCGACGATCACTGAAGCTTTCTTT | CASSLATITEAFF
TRBD1 | TRBJ2-7 | TRBV7-9 | many | TGTGCCAGCAGCTCTTCGCTAGGACAGGGAATCGAGCAGTACTTC | CASSSSLGQGIEQYF
NA | TRBJ2-7 | TRBV11-2 | NA | TGTGCCAGCAGCTTGGAGGTCGCAGGGTTAGTGTACGAGCAGTACTTC | CASSLEVAGLVYEQYF
NA | TRBJ2-3 | TRBV2 | many | TGTGCCAGCAGTGGAAATGGGGGCAGACAGGCCCACTCCACAGATACGCAGTATTTT | CASSGNGGRQAHSTDTQYF
NA | TRBJ2-1 | TRBV5-1 | NA | TGCGCCAGCAGCTTGCGGGAAGGCAGGGTTAAGGCTGAGCAGTTCTTC | CASSLREGRVKAEQFF
TRBD1 | TRBJ1-2 | TRBV6-5 | many | TGTGCCGCCGCCCCCGGGACAGGGGTATATGGCTACACCTTC | CAAAPGTGVYGYTF
NA | TRBJ2-5 | TRBV9 | NA | TGTGCCAGCAGCGTAGGAATACAGGGTCTGGCGGAGACCCAGTACTTC | CASSVGIQGLAETQYF
NA | TRBJ2-7 | TRBV2 | few | TGTGCCAGTCTGGGGACCCACTCCTACGAGCAGTACTTC | CASLGTHSYEQYF
NA | TRBJ2-5 | TRBV7-9 | NA | TGTGCCAGCAGCTTAGTCGGGTTCCAAGAGACCCAGTACTTC | CASSLVGFQETQYF
TRBD1 | TRBJ2-5 | TRBV5-6 | NA | TGTGCCAGCAGCTTGGGACAGGGGGCAGAGACCCAGTACTTC | CASSLGQGAETQYF
TRBD1 | TRBJ2-3 | TRBV6-5 | few | TGTGCCAGCAGTTACGGGGGACAGGCCAGCACAGATACGCAGTATTTT | CASSYGGQASTDTQYF
TRBD2 | TRBJ2-5 | TRBV20-1 | NA | TGCAGTGCCCCCGCGTCGGGACTAGCGAAAGAGACCCAGTACTTC | CSAPASGLAKETQYF
TRBD2 | TRBJ2-5 | TRBV7-7 | NA | TGTGCTAGCAGCTTAATGTCGCATGAGTTCGCGGGAGGGCAAGAGACCCAGTACTTC | CASSLMSHEFAGGQETQYF
NA | TRBJ2-7 | TRBV15 | few | TGTGCCACCAGCAGAGACAGGGGTAGCCACGAGCAGTACTTC | CATSRDRGSHEQYF
NA | TRBJ2-1 | TRBV5-4 | NA | TGTGCCAGCAGCTTGGAAGTTAGCGACAATGAGCAGTTCTTC | CASSLEVSDNEQFF
TRBD1 | TRBJ2-7 | TRBV6-6 | many | TGTGCCAGCAGTTTTCCGGGACAGGGCTACGAGCAGTACTTC | CASSFPGQGYEQYF
NA | TRBJ2-3 | TRBV2 | few | TGTGCCAGCAGTGAGGACCGGGACGTCACTAGCACAGATACGCAGTATTTT | CASSEDRDVTSTDTQYF
NA | TRBJ2-7 | TRBV6-5 | once | TGTGCCAGCAGTTACCGCGCCCGCTGGGGAAGCTCCTACGAGCAGTCCTTC | CASSYRARWGSSYEQSF
NA | TRBJ2-7 | TRBV3-1 | NA | TGTGCCAGCAGCCAAGTTAGTTCCAGTAGAGCGGCCTACGAGCAGTACTTC | CASSQVSSSRAAYEQYF
NA | TRBJ2-5 | TRBV14 | NA | TGTGCCAGCAGCCAAGGGTTTTTAGCCCAAGAGACCCAGTACTTC | CASSQGFLAQETQYF
TRBD2 | TRBJ2-2 | TRBV19 | few | TGTGCACTAGCGGGAGCACCATCTGGGGAGCTGTTTTTT | CALAGAPSGELFF
NA | TRBJ2-3 | TRBV27 | NA | TGTGCCAGCAATCTTCTCAGGGCGTCGGGCACAGATACGCAGTATTTT | CASNLLRASGTDTQYF
TRBD2 | TRBJ2-1 | TRBV28 | NA | TGTGCCAGCAGCCGTAGCGGGAGGCTCTACAATGAGCAGTTCTTC | CASSRSGRLYNEQFF
TRBD2 | TRBJ2-7 | TRBV29-1 | few | TGCAGCGGGGCCACTAGCGGGAGGGCCCCCGAGCAGTACTTC | CSGATSGRAPEQYF
NA | TRBJ2-7 | TRBV28 | many | TGTGCCAGCAGCAGCCCAGGGGACGAGCAGTACTTC | CASSSPGDEQYF
NA | TRBJ2-7 | TRBV20-1 | NA | TGCAGTGCTAGAGCAGACAGTTTTAATAGAGCCTACGAGCAGTACTTC | CSARADSFNRAYEQYF